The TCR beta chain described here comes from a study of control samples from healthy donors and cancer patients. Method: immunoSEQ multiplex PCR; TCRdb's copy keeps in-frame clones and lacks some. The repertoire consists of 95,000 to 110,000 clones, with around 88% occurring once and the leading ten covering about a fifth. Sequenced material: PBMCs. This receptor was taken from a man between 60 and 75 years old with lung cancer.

Here the CDR3 DNA reads TGTGCCAGTAGTATAGAGGCAGCAGGAAACACCATATATTTT. Translation gives CASSIEAAGNTIYF. The chain recombines TRBV19 with TRBJ1-3; no reliable D call. Germline-derived CDR1 and CDR2 are LNHDA and SQIVND (reference sequence). CDR3 length equals 14 residues. Trimming left V 0 bases short and J 4 bases short, with 7 bases between.